A selection of T cell receptor beta chains follows, all from one sample in a study of blood T cell repertoires in COVID-19. The assay was immunoSEQ multiplex PCR, and TCRdb's table has in-frame clones only and misses some. The sample lists 60,000 to 80,000 clones; 80% to 90% were seen once. Sequencing input: peripheral blood. These receptor sequences come from a woman of 80 years or more with acute or convalescent COVID-19. Both conserved end residues are part of each CDR3. D genes are given only for firm matches. Rows may omit the clone size; those that give it use once, few, many or a size class.

D gene	clone size	V gene	J gene	CDR3 protein	CDR3 DNA
TRBD1	NA	TRBV7-9	TRBJ1-3	CASSATGVAGNTIYF	TGTGCCAGCAGCGCGACAGGGGTTGCCGGAAACACCATATATTTT
NA	NA	TRBV24-1	TRBJ1-5	CATSDQEWGSSQHF	TGTGCCACCAGTGATCAGGAATGGGGCTCGTCCCAGCATTTT
NA	NA	TRBV7-3	TRBJ1-1	CASSLTGNTEAFF	TGTGCCAGCAGCTTGACAGGGAACACTGAAGCTTTCTTT
NA	NA	TRBV5-1	TRBJ1-1	CASSLVRGTEAFF	TGCGCCAGCAGCTTGGTCAGGGGCACTGAAGCTTTCTTT
TRBD2	NA	TRBV13	TRBJ2-3	CASSLGLAGDPSTDTQYF	TGTGCCAGCAGCTTAGGGCTAGCGGGGGACCCTAGCACAGATACGCAGTATTTT
TRBD1	few	TRBV30	TRBJ1-3	CAWSPRGLGNTIYF	TGTGCCTGGAGTCCCAGGGGGCTTGGAAACACCATATATTTT
TRBD1	NA	TRBV5-4	TRBJ2-7	CASSFRDRVYEQYF	TGTGCCAGCAGCTTTCGGGACAGGGTATACGAGCAGTACTTC
TRBD1	NA	TRBV7-2	TRBJ1-2	CASRRGQANYGYTF	TGTGCCAGCAGACGGGGACAGGCAAACTATGGCTACACCTTC
TRBD2	few	TRBV7-3	TRBJ2-7	CASSPAGLAGEGEQYF	TGTGCCAGCAGCCCCGCCGGGCTAGCGGGGGAAGGCGAGCAGTACTTC
TRBD1	NA	TRBV5-4	TRBJ1-3	CASSLGLSLRGNSGNTIYF	TGTGCCAGCAGCTTGGGCCTCAGCCTCAGGGGGAACTCTGGAAACACCATATATTTT
NA	few	TRBV3-1/TRBV3-2	TRBJ2-7	CASSQEFDEQYF	TGTGCCAGCAGCCAAGAGTTCGACGAGCAGTACTTC
NA	NA	TRBV6-5	TRBJ1-1	CASTPSTGWGTEAFF	TGTGCCAGCACCCCCTCGACAGGTTGGGGCACTGAAGCTTTCTTT
TRBD1	once	TRBV7-3	TRBJ1-5	CASSPGTGGDQPQHF	TGTGCCAGCAGCCCCGGAACAGGGGGCGATCAGCCCCAGCATTTT
NA	NA	TRBV10-3	TRBJ2-6	CAISVQGELPGANVLTF	TGTGCCATCAGTGTACAGGGAGAATTACCTGGGGCCAACGTCCTGACTTTC
TRBD2	NA	TRBV9	TRBJ2-1	CASSGEEGGYNEQFF	TGTGCCAGCAGCGGGGAGGAGGGAGGGTACAATGAGCAGTTCTTC
NA	NA	TRBV28	TRBJ1-3	CASVSPSGNTIYF	TGTGCCAGCGTAAGCCCCTCTGGAAACACCATATATTTT
TRBD2	few	TRBV3-1/TRBV3-2	TRBJ2-7	CASSQGTSGAPYEQYF	TGTGCCAGCAGCCAGGGGACTAGCGGGGCACCCTACGAGCAGTACTTC
TRBD2	NA	TRBV3-1/TRBV3-2	TRBJ2-2	CASSQDWYSGGPLSGELFF	TGTGCCAGCAGCCAAGATTGGTATAGCGGGGGCCCCCTCAGTGGGGAGCTGTTTTTT
TRBD2	NA	TRBV3-1/TRBV3-2	TRBJ2-7	CASSRPASGRVYEQYF	TGTGCCAGCAGCCGGCCCGCTAGCGGGAGGGTTTACGAGCAGTACTTC
TRBD1	NA	TRBV5-1	TRBJ2-1	CASSRGPPYNEQFF	TGCGCCAGCAGCAGGGGGCCGCCCTACAATGAGCAGTTCTTC
NA	few	TRBV7-2	TRBJ2-5	CASSLTWGAETQYF	TGTGCCAGCAGCTTGACTTGGGGAGCAGAGACCCAGTACTTC
NA	NA	TRBV10-3	TRBJ1-2	CAISESGRTYGYTF	TGTGCCATCAGTGAGTCGGGCCGAACCTATGGCTACACCTTC
NA	few	TRBV9	TRBJ1-1	CASSVGGSGNTEAFF	TGTGCCAGCAGCGTAGGAGGTTCGGGGAACACTGAAGCTTTCTTT
TRBD1	NA	TRBV15	TRBJ2-5	CATSTRTGEKTQYF	TGTGCCACCAGCACCCGGACAGGGGAAAAGACCCAGTACTTC
TRBD2	NA	TRBV19	TRBJ2-7	CASSIDRTSLTYEQYF	TGTGCCAGTAGTATTGATCGGACTAGCTTAACCTACGAGCAGTACTTC
NA	NA	TRBV7-3	TRBJ1-3	CASSLGDSSGNTIYF	TGTGCCAGCAGCTTAGGAGACTCTTCTGGAAACACCATATATTTT
TRBD1	NA	TRBV3-1/TRBV3-2	TRBJ1-1	CASSLGTVSNTEAFF	TGTGCCAGCAGCCTGGGGACAGTTTCGAACACTGAAGCTTTCTTT
NA	NA	TRBV30	TRBJ1-1	CAWSVLGWAEAFF	TGTGCCTGGAGTGTATTGGGTTGGGCCGAAGCTTTCTTT
NA	NA	TRBV9	TRBJ2-7	CASSVGRGMYEQYF	TGTGCCAGCAGCGTCGGGCGGGGAATGTACGAGCAGTACTTC
NA	once	TRBV15	TRBJ1-2	CATSSGLDYGYTF	TGTGCCACGAGCTCAGGGTTGGACTATGGCTACACCTTC
NA	NA	TRBV7-9	TRBJ2-2	CASSSERGELFF	TGTGCCAGCAGCTCGGAGCGCGGGGAGCTGTTTTTT
TRBD1	NA	TRBV27	TRBJ1-6	CASSSLGTVNSPLHF	TGTGCCAGCAGTTCACTAGGGACAGTTAATTCACCCCTCCACTTT
NA	NA	TRBV5-1	TRBJ2-7	CASSPMAADSSYEQYF	TGCGCCAGCAGCCCGATGGCGGCAGACAGCTCCTACGAGCAGTACTTC
NA	NA	TRBV14	TRBJ2-7	CASSPYTHEQYF	TGTGCCAGCAGCCCTTACACCCACGAGCAGTACTTC
TRBD2	NA	TRBV7-2	TRBJ2-7	CASSSRLAGLTYEQYF	TGTGCCAGCAGCTCCAGACTAGCGGGGTTAACCTACGAGCAGTACTTC
NA	NA	TRBV5-4	TRBJ1-1	CASSRDFGKNTEAFF	TGTGCCAGCTCCAGGGATTTTGGAAAGAACACTGAAGCTTTCTTT
TRBD1	NA	TRBV6-5	TRBJ2-7	CASSYLGQSSYEQYF	TGTGCCAGCAGTTACCTGGGACAGTCCTCCTACGAGCAGTACTTC
NA	NA	TRBV2	TRBJ1-5	CASGDIGTEDQPQHF	TGTGCCAGCGGGGACATCGGAACGGAAGACCAGCCCCAGCATTTT
TRBD1	NA	TRBV7-9	TRBJ1-2	CASSVGTGGDYGYTF	TGTGCCAGCAGCGTCGGGACAGGGGGAGACTATGGCTACACCTTC
TRBD1	NA	TRBV30	TRBJ1-5	CAWSEGQGAGNQPQHF	TGTGCCTGGAGTGAGGGACAGGGGGCAGGTAATCAGCCCCAGCATTTT
TRBD1	NA	TRBV28	TRBJ1-1	CASTVPGQGEAFF	TGTGCCAGCACCGTCCCGGGACAGGGGGAAGCTTTCTTT
TRBD2	NA	TRBV30	TRBJ2-1	CAWSVGGGEFF	TGTGCCTGGAGTGTGGGCGGGGGGGAGTTCTTC
NA	NA	TRBV6-5	TRBJ1-5	CASRTAGAYQPQHF	TGTGCCAGCCGAACTGCAGGGGCGTATCAGCCCCAGCATTTT